The 25 T cell receptor beta chains presented below share a single source sample, sequenced in a study of blood T cell repertoires in COVID-19. Here immunoSEQ multiplex PCR was the method, and the copy in TCRdb shows in-frame clones only, minus some. The sample carries about 95,000 clones, roughly 76% recorded once. Sequencing input: peripheral blood. The receptors originated from a man at least 80 years old with COVID-19, enrolled during active disease.

This clone was detected only once. The rearrangement uses TRBV5-1 and TRBJ2-2; TRBD1 agrees at 10 bases. The CDR3 contains 15 residues. With V trimmed by 3 bases and J by 2 bases, 1 base remained unmatched. In germline, CDR1 is SGHRS, CDR2 YFSETQ. The DNA for the CDR3 is TGCGCCAGCAGCTCGACAGGGGGCAACACCGGGGAGCTGTTTTTT. This encodes CASSSTGGNTGELFF.

In its sample, this clone was seen a few times. The chain couples TRBV27 to TRBJ2-1; 13 bases are a match to TRBD2. Germline V gene data show CDR1 as MNHEY and CDR2 as SMNVEV (reference sequence). Losses at the gene ends were 10 bases for V and 7 bases for J; bases not matched to a gene: 4. There are 13 residues in the CDR3. This CDR3 is CATLTSGRNEQFF. Written as DNA, the CDR3 is TGTGCCACACTGACTAGCGGGAGGAATGAGCAGTTCTTC.

The rearrangement links TRBV12-3 or TRBV12-4 to TRBJ2-3, with a possible D match to TRBD2 (5 bases). V was shortened by 3 bases and J by 9 bases, with 10 bases between the two germline ends. The CDR3 length is 12 residues. CDR3 loop: CASSFRRLTQYF. CDR3 coding DNA: TGTGCCAGCAGTTTTAGGAGGTTAACGCAGTATTTT.

J is TRBJ1-1 and V is TRBV2; 8 bases map to TRBD1. The V gene's germline CDR1 is SNHLY and CDR2 FYNNEI. The CDR3 runs 14 residues. V trimming: 7 bases; J trimming: 1 base; junction bases outside the gene matches: 5. The CDR3 coding sequence is TGTGCCAGCACTCGGACAGGGAAGAACACTGAAGCTTTCTTT. It codes for CASTRTGKNTEAFF.

This chain links TRBV6-4 with TRBJ1-5; D is ambiguous. Trimming removed 5 bases from V and 1 base from J, with 6 bases in between. Germline lookup yields CDR1 MRHNA and CDR2 SNTAGT. The CDR3 totals 13 residues. This CDR3 reads CASSSESNQPQHF. The DNA of the CDR3 is TGTGCCAGCAGTTCAGAAAGCAATCAGCCCCAGCATTTT.

There are a few counts of this clone. The CDR3 DNA follows: TGTGCCAGCAAGTTTGGCACGTCAAGCAATCAGCCCCAGCATTTT. It yields the protein CASKFGTSSNQPQHF. The V and J genes are TRBV2 and TRBJ1-5; no clear D gene. CDR3 size: 15 residues. Germline V gene sequence: CDR1 SNHLY, CDR2 FYNNEI. V was shortened by 7 bases and J by 1 base, with 14 bases between the two germline ends.

V gene TRBV5-1 combines with J gene TRBJ2-5, with TRBD1 matching 8 bases. Germline V gene data show CDR1 as SGHRS and CDR2 as YFSETQ. The CDR3 length is 16 residues. J gave up 5 bases and V 3 bases, and 12 bases lay outside the gene matches. The chain's CDR3 is CASSWAHRGVQETQYF. CDR3 bases: TGCGCCAGCAGCTGGGCCCACAGGGGGGTTCAGGAGACCCAGTACTTC.

The rearrangement joins TRBV19 to TRBJ2-1, with a possible D match to TRBD2 (6 bases). The CDR3 contains 17 residues. The V end lost 1 base, the J end lost 6 bases, and 19 bases lay between the germline ends. The germline V gene has CDR1 LNHDA and CDR2 SQIVND (reference sequence). This CDR3 is CASSIVSVGGMANEQFF. CDR3 sequence (DNA): TGTGCCAGTAGTATAGTTTCAGTTGGCGGGATGGCCAATGAGCAGTTCTTC.

The V call is TRBV3-1 (or the pseudogene TRBV3-2), the J call TRBJ2-7, with 13 nucleotides matching TRBD2. CDR1 is LGHDT and CDR2 is YNNKEL in the germline V gene (reference sequence). There are 15 residues in the CDR3. The junction had 1 base not matched to a gene; V was cut back by 3 bases and J by 2 bases. In DNA, the CDR3 is TGTGCCAGCAGCCAGGGGACTAGCGGGGCCTACGAGCAGTACTTC. It translates to CASSQGTSGAYEQYF.

The gene calls are TRBV24-1 and TRBJ2-5; D is perhaps TRBD2 (6 bases). The germline V gene encodes CDR1 KGHDR and CDR2 SFDVKD. The CDR3 is 16 amino acids. Trimming took 4 bases from V and 5 from J, leaving 19 bases between them. CDR3 in DNA: TGTGCCACCAGTGACCCGACGCGGGGAGGTTCGGAGACCCAGTACTTC. It is translated as CATSDPTRGGSETQYF.

The chain links TRBV7-2 to TRBJ1-1, with 7 bases matching TRBD1. The junction had 7 bases not matched to a gene; V was cut back by 5 bases and J by 4 bases. The CDR3 is made up of 14 amino acids. Looked up from germline, CDR1 is SGHTA and CDR2 is FQGNSA. CDR3: CASSLSGTVTEAFF. The CDR3 nucleotides are TGTGCCAGCAGCCTATCCGGGACAGTCACTGAAGCTTTCTTT.

V usage is TRBV18 and J usage is TRBJ2-7; possible D gene TRBD1, 6 bases. CDR3 length: 13 amino acids. Germline V gene data show CDR1 as KGHSH and CDR2 as LQKENI. Trimming took off 4 bases at V and 3 bases at J, with 10 bases between the two ends. CDR3 sequence (DNA): TGTGCCAGCTCACTCGCACAGGGCTACGAGCAGTACTTC. Amino acid sequence: CASSLAQGYEQYF.

The chain couples TRBV19 to TRBJ2-4; tentatively, D is TRBD1 (6 bases). The CDR3 length is 17 residues. V lost 5 bases and J 0 bases, leaving 17 bases between the germline ends. Germline CDR1 reads LNHDA; CDR2 reads SQIVND (reference sequence). The CDR3 DNA follows: TGTGCCAGTAGTCCCCCACAGGGTCAACTAGCCAAAAACATTCAGTACTTC. This encodes CASSPPQGQLAKNIQYF.

The chain recombines TRBV6-2 or TRBV6-3 with TRBJ1-2; 9 nucleotides line up with TRBD1. The CDR3 sequence is 13 residues long. With 5 bases clipped from V and 5 bases from J, the junction kept 3 bases outside the gene matches. The germline V gene encodes CDR1 MNHEY and CDR2 SVGEGT. The CDR3 DNA sequence: TGTGCCAGCAGTAGGACAGGGGATTATGGCTACACCTTC. It encodes CASSRTGDYGYTF.

The chain recombines TRBV6-4 with TRBJ2-1, with 12 bases matching TRBD2. Trimming took 4 bases from V and 2 from J; bases not matched to a gene: 3. The germline V gene has CDR1 MRHNA and CDR2 SNTAGT. This CDR3 is built from 16 residues. The CDR3 loop reads CASSALAGGPYNEQFF. The CDR3 DNA reads as TGTGCCAGCAGTGCCCTAGCGGGGGGGCCCTACAATGAGCAGTTCTTC.

The sample holds one count of this clone. V and J are TRBV28 and TRBJ2-3; 7 bases map to TRBD2. Germline lookup yields CDR1 MDHEN and CDR2 SYDVKM. There are 17 residues in the CDR3. V lost 4 bases, J lost 6 bases, and 16 bases stayed unmatched. CDR3 bases: TGTGCCAGCAGTTCTCTCCAGGGCCTAGCGGCTAAGGATACGCAGTATTTT. Translation: CASSSLQGLAAKDTQYF.

The CDR3 protein is CASSLPYSNYNEQFF. The CDR3 DNA reads as TGTGCCAGCAGCTTACCGTACTCAAACTACAATGAGCAGTTCTTC. This chain links TRBV7-2 with TRBJ2-1; D not certain. There are 15 residues in the CDR3. Germline V gene data show CDR1 as SGHTA and CDR2 as FQGNSA. Trimming took 2 bases from V and 3 from J, leaving 11 bases between them.

The chain combines TRBV15 with TRBJ1-2, with 9 bases identical to TRBD1. Germline V CDR1 and CDR2: LNHNV, YYDKDF (reference sequence). The CDR3 has 15 amino acids. V was clipped by 3 bases and J by 4 bases; unmatched bases: 6. CDR3 region: CATSREGQGSYGYTF. The CDR3 region has the DNA TGTGCCACCAGCAGGGAAGGACAGGGGAGCTATGGCTACACCTTC.

The V gene is TRBV5-1, the J gene TRBJ2-5, with 8 positions matching TRBD2. Germline assignment: CDR1 SGHRS and CDR2 YFSETQ. J gave up 1 base and V 5 bases, and 10 bases lay outside the gene matches. The CDR3 totals 16 residues. CDR3 region: CASSDGGAAGQETQYF. The CDR3 DNA follows: TGCGCCAGCAGTGACGGGGGGGCCGCCGGCCAAGAGACCCAGTACTTC. Complete variable domain (other parts from reference TRBV5-1 and TRBJ2-5): KAGVTQTPRYLIKTRGQQVTLSCSPISGHRSVSWYQQTPGQGLQFLFEYFSETQRNKGNFPGRFSGRQFSNSRSEMNVSTLELGDSALYLCASSDGGAAGQETQYFGPGTRLLVL.

This clone is labeled as medium-sized. The chain employs TRBV29-1 and TRBJ2-7; the match to TRBD1 covers 7 bases. The CDR3 length is 13 residues. The V and J ends lost 6 bases and 4 bases, in that order; junction bases with no gene match: 9. The germline CDR1 and CDR2 sequences are SQVTM and ANQGSEA. The CDR3 DNA sequence: TGCAGCGTCAGGACAGGTCAGGGGTACGAGCAGTACTTC. Translating it yields CSVRTGQGYEQYF.

This rearrangement joins TRBV7-9 to TRBJ1-3, with 7 bases that match TRBD1. The CDR3 runs 17 residues. Trimming at V came to 0 bases and at J to 0 bases, leaving 5 bases not matched to a gene. The V gene's germline CDR1 is SEHNR and CDR2 FQNEAQ (reference sequence). The CDR3 reads CASSLALSGGSGNTIYF. The CDR3 DNA reads as TGTGCCAGCAGCTTAGCGCTTTCAGGGGGCTCTGGAAACACCATATATTTT.

This clone was picked up one time. This chain uses TRBV2 with TRBJ1-5; 11 bases agree with TRBD1. CDR3 length: 15 amino acids. Per germline, CDR1 SNHLY and CDR2 FYNNEI. Losses at the gene ends were 3 bases for V and 6 bases for J; bases not matched to a gene: 4. The DNA for the CDR3 is TGTGCCAGCAGTGAGGACAGGGGGCTAGGTCAGCCCCAGCATTTT. Translating it yields CASSEDRGLGQPQHF.

This clone has only one observation. The chain uses TRBV2 and TRBJ1-6; no clear D. Germline values: CDR1 SNHLY, CDR2 FYNNEI. V was shortened by 2 bases and J by 7 bases, with 12 bases between the two germline ends. CDR3 length: 15 amino acids. CDR3 nucleotides: TGTGCCAGCAGTGAATTCAGGTCCGAAAATTCACCCCTCCACTTT. Amino acid sequence: CASSEFRSENSPLHF.

V is TRBV11-3 and J is TRBJ2-1; the match to TRBD2 covers 11 bases. This CDR3 contains 18 residues. The V gene's germline CDR1 is SGHNT and CDR2 YENEEA. Trimming cost V 2 bases and J 1 base; bases outside gene matches: 7. CDR3 DNA: TGTGCCAGCAGCTTAACCTTTAGCGGGGGGGCTTCCTACAATGAGCAGTTCTTC. Its protein is CASSLTFSGGASYNEQFF.

The chain recombines TRBV15 with TRBJ1-4; 7 positions agree with TRBD1. The V gene end was trimmed by 8 bases and the J gene end by 4 bases; junction bases not matched to a gene: 4. This CDR3 contains 13 residues. Germline CDR1 and CDR2: LNHNV and YYDKDF (reference sequence). Here the CDR3 DNA reads TGTGCCACCCACAGGGGCCTTAATGAAAAACTGTTTTTT. Its protein is CATHRGLNEKLFF.